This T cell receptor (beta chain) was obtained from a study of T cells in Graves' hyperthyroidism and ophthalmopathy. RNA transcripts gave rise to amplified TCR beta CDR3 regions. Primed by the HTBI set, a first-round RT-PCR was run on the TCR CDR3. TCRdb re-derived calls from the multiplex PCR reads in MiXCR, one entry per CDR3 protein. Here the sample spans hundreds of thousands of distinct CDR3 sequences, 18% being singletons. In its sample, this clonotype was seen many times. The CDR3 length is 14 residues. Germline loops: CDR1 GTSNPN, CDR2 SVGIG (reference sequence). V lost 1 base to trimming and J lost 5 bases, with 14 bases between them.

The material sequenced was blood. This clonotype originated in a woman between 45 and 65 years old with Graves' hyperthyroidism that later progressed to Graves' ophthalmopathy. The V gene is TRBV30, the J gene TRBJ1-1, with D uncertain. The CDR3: CAWSEVEVGTEAFF. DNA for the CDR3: TGTGCCTGGAGTGAGGTAGAGGTAGGGACTGAAGCTTTCTTT.